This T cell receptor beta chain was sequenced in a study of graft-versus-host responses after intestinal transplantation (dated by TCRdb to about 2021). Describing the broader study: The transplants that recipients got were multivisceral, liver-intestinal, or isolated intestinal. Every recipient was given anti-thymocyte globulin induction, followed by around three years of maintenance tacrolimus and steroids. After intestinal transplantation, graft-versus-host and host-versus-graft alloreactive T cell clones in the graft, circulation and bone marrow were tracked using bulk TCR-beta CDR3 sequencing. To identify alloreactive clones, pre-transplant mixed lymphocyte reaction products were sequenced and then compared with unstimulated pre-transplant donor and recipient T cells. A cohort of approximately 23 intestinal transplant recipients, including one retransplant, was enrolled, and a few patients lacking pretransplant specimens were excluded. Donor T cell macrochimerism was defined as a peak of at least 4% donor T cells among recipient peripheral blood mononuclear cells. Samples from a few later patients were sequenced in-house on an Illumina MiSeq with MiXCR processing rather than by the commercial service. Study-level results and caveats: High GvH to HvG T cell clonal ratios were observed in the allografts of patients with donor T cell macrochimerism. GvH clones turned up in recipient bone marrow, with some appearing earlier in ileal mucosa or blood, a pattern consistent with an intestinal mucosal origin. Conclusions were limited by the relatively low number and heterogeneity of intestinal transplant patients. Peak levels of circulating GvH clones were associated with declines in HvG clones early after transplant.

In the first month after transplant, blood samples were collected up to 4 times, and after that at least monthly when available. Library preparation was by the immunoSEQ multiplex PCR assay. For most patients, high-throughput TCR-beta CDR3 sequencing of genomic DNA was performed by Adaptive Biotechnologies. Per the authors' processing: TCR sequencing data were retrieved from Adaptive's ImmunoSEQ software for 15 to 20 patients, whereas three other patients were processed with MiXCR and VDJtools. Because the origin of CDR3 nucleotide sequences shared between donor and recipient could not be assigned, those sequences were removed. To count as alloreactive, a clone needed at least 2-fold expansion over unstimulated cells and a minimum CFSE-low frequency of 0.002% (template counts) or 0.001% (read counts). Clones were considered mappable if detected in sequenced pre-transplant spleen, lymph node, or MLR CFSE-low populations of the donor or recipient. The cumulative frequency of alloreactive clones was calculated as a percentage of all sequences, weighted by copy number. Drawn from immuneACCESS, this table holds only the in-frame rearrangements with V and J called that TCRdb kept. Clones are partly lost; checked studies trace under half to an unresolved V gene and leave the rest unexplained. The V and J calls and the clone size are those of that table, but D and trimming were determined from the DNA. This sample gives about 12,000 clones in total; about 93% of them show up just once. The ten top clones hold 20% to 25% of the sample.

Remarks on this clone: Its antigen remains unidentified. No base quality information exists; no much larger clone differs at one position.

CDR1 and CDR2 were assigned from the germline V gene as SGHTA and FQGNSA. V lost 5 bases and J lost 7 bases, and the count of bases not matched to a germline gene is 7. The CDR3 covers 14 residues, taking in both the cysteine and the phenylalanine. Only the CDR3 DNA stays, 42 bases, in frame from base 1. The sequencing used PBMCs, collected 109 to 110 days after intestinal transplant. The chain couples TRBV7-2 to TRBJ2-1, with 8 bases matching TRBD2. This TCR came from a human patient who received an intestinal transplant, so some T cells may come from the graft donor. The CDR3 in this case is CASSTHREGNEQFF. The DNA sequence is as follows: TGTGCCAGCAGCACCCACCGGGAGGGAAATGAGCAGTTCTTC. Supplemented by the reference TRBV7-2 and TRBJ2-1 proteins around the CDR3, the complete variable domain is GAGVSQSPSNKVTEKGKDVELRCDPISGHTALYWYRQSLGQGLEFLIYFQGNSAPDKSGLPSDRFSAERTGGSVSTLTIQRTQQEDSAVYLCASSTHREGNEQFFGPGTRLTVL.